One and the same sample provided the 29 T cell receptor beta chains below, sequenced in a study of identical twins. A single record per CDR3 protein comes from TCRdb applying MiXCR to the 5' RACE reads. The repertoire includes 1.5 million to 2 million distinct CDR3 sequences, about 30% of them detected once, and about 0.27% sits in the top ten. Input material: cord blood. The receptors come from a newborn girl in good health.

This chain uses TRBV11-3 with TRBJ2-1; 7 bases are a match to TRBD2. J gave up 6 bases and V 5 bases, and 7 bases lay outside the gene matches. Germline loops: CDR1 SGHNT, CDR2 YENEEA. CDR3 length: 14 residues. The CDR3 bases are TGTGCCAGCAGCCGCCCCGGACTAGGCAATGAGCAGTTCTTC. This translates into CASSRPGLGNEQFF.

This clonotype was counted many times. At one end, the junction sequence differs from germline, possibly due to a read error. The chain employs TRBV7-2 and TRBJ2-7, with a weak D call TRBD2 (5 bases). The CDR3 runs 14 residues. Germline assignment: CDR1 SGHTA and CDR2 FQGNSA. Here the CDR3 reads CASSIAGSAYEQYF. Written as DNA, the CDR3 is TGTGCCAGCAGCATAGCCGGTAGCGCCTACGAGCAGTACTTC.

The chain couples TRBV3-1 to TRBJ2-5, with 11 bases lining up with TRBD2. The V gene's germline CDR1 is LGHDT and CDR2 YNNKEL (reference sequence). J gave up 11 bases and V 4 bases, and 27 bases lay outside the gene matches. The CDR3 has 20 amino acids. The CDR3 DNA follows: TGTGCCAGCAGCCGAATTCGGGGTTATAGCGGGAGGGCCACTATCAATGAGCAGTACTTC. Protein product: CASSRIRGYSGRATINEQYF.

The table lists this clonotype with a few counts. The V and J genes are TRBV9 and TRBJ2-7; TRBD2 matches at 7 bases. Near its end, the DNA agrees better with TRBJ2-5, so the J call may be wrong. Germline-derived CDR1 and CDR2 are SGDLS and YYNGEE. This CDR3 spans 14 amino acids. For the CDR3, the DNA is TGTGCCAGCAGCGTAGTATCGACTAGCGAGACCCAGTACTTC. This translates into CASSVVSTSETQYF.

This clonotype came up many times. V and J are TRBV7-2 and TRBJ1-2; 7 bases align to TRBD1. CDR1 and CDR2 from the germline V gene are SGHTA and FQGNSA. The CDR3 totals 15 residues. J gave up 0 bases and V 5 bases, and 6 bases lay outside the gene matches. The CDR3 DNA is TGTGCCAGCAGCCCTCGACAGGGTGCTAACTATGGCTACACCTTC. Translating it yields CASSPRQGANYGYTF. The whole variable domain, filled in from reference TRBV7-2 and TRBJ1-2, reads GAGVSQSPSNKVTEKGKDVELRCDPISGHTALYWYRQSLGQGLEFLIYFQGNSAPDKSGLPSDRFSAERTGGSVSTLTIQRTQQEDSAVYLCASSPRQGANYGYTFGSGTRLTVV.

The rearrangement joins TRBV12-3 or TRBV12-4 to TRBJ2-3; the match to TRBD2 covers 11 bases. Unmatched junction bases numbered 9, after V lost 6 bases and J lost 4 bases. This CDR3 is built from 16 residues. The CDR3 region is CASSPLTSGNPDTQYF. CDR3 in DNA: TGTGCCAGCAGCCCCTTGACTAGCGGGAACCCAGATACGCAGTATTTT.

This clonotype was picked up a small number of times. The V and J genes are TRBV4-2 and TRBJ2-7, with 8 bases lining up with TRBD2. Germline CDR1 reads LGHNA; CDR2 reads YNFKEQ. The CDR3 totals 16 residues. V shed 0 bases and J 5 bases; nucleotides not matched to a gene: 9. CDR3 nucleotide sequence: TGTGCCAGCAGCCAAGATCCCGGCGGGAGGATAAACGAGCAGTACTTC. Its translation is CASSQDPGGRINEQYF.

CDR3: CASSYWGARGFGYGYTF. The DNA of the CDR3 is TGTGCCAGCAGTTACTGGGGGGCGCGTGGGTTTGGCTATGGCTACACCTTC. The genes are TRBV6-6 and TRBJ1-2; TRBD1 might be the D (6 bases). There are 17 residues in the CDR3. CDR1 and CDR2 (germline): MNHNY, SVGAGI (reference sequence). V was shortened by 1 base and J by 4 bases, with 19 bases between the two germline ends.

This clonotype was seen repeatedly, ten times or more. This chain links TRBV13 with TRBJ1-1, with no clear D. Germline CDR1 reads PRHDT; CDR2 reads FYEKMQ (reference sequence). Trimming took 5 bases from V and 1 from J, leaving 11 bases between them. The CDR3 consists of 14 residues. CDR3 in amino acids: CASSQTTGNTEAFF. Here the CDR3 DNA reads TGTGCCAGCAGCCAGACCACTGGGAACACTGAAGCTTTCTTT.

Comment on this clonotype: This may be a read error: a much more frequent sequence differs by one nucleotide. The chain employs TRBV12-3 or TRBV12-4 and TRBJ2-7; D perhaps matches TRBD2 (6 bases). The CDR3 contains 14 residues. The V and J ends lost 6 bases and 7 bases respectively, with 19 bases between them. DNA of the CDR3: TGTGCCAGCAGCCCGACTAGGGGCCACAATGAGCAGTACTTC. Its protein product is CASSPTRGHNEQYF.

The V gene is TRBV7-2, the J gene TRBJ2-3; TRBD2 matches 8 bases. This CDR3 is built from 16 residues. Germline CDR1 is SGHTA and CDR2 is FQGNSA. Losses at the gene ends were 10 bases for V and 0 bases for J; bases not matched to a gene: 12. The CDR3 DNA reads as TGTGCCATCAGGTCCGGGACTAGGGGAAGCACAGATACGCAGTATTTT. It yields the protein CAIRSGTRGSTDTQYF.

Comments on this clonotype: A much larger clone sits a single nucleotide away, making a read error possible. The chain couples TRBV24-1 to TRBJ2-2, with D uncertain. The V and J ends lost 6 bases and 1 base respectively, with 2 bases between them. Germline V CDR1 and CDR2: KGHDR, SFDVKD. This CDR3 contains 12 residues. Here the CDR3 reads CATSRNTGELFF. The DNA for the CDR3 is TGTGCCACCAGTCGGAACACCGGGGAGCTGTTTTTT.

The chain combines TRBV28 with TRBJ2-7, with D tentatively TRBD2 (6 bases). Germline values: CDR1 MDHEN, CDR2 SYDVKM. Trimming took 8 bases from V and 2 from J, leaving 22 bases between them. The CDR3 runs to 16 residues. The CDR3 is CASRHEGSGYTYEQYF. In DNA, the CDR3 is TGTGCCAGCCGACACGAAGGGAGCGGGTACACCTACGAGCAGTACTTC. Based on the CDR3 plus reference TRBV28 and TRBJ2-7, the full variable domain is DVKVTQSSRYLVKRTGEKVFLECVQDMDHENMFWYRQDPGLGLRLIYFSYDVKMKEKGDIPEGYSVSREKKERFSLILESASTNQTSMYLCASRHEGSGYTYEQYFGPGTRLTVT.

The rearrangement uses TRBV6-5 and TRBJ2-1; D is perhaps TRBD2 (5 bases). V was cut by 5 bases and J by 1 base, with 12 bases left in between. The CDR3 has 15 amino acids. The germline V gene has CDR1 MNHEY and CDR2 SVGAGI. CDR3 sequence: CASSQTTLSYNEQFF. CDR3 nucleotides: TGTGCCAGCAGTCAGACTACCTTATCCTACAATGAGCAGTTCTTC.

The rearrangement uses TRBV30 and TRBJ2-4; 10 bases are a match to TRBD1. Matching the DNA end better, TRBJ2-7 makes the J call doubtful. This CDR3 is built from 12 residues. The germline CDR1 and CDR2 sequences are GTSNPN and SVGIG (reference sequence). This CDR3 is CACRDRGNEQYF. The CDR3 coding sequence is TGTGCCTGCCGGGACAGGGGAAACGAGCAGTACTTC.

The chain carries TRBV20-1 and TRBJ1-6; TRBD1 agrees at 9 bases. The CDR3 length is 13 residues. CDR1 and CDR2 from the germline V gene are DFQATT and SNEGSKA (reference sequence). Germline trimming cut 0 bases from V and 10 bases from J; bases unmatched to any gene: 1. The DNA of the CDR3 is TGCAGTGCTAGAGAGACAGGGGGATCACCCCTCCACTTT. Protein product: CSARETGGSPLHF.

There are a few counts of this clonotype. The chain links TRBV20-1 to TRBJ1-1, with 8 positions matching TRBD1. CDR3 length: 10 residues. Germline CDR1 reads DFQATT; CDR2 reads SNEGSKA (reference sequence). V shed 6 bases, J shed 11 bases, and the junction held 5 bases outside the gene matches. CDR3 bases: TGCAGTGCCCAGGGGGCGCAGGCTTTCTTT. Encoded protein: CSAQGAQAFF.

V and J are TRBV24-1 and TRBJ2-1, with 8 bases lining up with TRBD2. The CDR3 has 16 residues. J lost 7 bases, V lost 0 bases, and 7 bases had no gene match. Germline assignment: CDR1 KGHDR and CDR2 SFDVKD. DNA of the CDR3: TGTGCCACCAGTGATTTGTGGAGCGGGGGAGCTAATGAGCAGTTCTTC. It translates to CATSDLWSGGANEQFF.

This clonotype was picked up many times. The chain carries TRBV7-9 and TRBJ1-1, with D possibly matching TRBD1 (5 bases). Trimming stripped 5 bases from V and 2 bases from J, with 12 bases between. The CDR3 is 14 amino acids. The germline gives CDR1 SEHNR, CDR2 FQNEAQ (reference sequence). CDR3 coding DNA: TGTGCCAGCAGCCTGCGGGGCGTCAACACTGAAGCTTTCTTT. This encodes CASSLRGVNTEAFF.

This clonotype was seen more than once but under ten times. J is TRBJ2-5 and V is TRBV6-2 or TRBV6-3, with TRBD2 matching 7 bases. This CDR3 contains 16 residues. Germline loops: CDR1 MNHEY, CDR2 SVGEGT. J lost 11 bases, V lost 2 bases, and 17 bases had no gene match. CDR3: CASSYVERGSYNEQYF. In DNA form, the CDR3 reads TGTGCCAGCAGTTACGTAGAGCGGGGCTCCTACAATGAGCAGTACTTC.

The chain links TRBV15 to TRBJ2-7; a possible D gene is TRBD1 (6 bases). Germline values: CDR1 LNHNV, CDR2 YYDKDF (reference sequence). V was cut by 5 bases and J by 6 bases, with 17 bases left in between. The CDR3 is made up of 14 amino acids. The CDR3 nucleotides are TGTGCCACCAGCTTGACAGGTACGACTATCGAGCAGTACTTC. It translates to CATSLTGTTIEQYF.

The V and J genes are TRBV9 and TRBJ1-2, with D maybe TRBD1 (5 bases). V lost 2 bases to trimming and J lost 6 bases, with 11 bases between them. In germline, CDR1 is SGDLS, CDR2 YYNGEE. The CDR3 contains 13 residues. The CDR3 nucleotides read TGTGCCAGCAGCGTGGGGGGGTTTCATGGCTACACCTTC. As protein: CASSVGGFHGYTF.

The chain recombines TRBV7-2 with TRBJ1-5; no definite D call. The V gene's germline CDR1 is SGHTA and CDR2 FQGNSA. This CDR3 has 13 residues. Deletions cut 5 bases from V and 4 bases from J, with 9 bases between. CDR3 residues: CASSATRNQPQHF. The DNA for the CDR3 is TGTGCCAGCAGCGCGACACGGAATCAGCCCCAGCATTTT. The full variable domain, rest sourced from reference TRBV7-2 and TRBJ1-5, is GAGVSQSPSNKVTEKGKDVELRCDPISGHTALYWYRQSLGQGLEFLIYFQGNSAPDKSGLPSDRFSAERTGGSVSTLTIQRTQQEDSAVYLCASSATRNQPQHFGDGTRLSIL.

The CDR3: CASSPRALAGADEQFF. The CDR3 DNA sequence: TGTGCCAGCAGCCCAAGGGCACTAGCGGGAGCTGATGAGCAGTTCTTC. The rearrangement uses TRBV3-1 and TRBJ2-1; 11 bases line up with TRBD2. The trim removed 4 bases at V and 8 bases at J, leaving 10 bases unmatched. This CDR3 is built from 16 residues. Germline V lookup: CDR1 LGHDT, CDR2 YNNKEL (reference sequence).

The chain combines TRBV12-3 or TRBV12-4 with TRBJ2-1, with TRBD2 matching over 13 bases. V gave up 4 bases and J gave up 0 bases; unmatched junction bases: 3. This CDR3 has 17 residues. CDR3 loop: CASSWTSGSGSYNEQFF. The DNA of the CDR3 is TGTGCCAGCAGTTGGACTAGCGGGAGTGGCTCCTACAATGAGCAGTTCTTC.

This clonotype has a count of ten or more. CDR3 nucleotide sequence: TGCAGCGTTGACGTGGACCCCGACTTCAGCTCCTACGAGCAGTACTTC. It specifies CSVDVDPDFSSYEQYF. V gene TRBV29-1 combines with J gene TRBJ2-7; D unclear. CDR1 and CDR2 from the germline V gene are SQVTM and ANQGSEA. The germline V and J ends were trimmed by 3 bases and 0 bases, with 18 bases remaining between them. This CDR3 contains 16 residues.

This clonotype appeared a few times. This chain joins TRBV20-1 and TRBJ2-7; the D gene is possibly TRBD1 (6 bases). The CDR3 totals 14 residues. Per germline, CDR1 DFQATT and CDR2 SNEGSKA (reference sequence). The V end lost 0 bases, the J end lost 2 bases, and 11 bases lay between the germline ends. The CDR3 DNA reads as TGCAGTGCTAGAGATTACAGGGCGGCCTACGAGCAGTACTTC. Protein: CSARDYRAAYEQYF.

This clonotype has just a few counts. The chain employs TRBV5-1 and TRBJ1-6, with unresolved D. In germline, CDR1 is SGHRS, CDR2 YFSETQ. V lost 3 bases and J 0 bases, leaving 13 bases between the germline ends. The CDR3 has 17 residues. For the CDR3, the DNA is TGCGCCAGCAGCTCGGACGCCCTGAGCTCCTATAATTCACCCCTCCACTTT. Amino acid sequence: CASSSDALSSYNSPLHF.

The CDR3 region has the DNA TGTGCCAGCAGTGAATCAGGTCAGAAGAATGAAAAACTGTTTTTT. It translates to CASSESGQKNEKLFF. The genes are TRBV6-1 and TRBJ1-4; D gene unclear. V lost 2 bases and J lost 5, with 12 bases in between. Germline V lookup: CDR1 MNHNS, CDR2 SASEGT. This CDR3 spans 15 amino acids.